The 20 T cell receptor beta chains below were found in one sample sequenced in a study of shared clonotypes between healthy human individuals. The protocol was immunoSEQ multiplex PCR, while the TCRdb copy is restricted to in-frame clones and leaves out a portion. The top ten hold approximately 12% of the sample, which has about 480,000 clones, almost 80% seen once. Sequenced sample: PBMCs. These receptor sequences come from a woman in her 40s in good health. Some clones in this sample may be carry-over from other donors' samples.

CDR3 in amino acids: CASSLTQGAQSHGYTF. Written as DNA, the CDR3 is TGCGCCAGCAGCTTGACACAGGGGGCGCAATCCCATGGCTACACCTTC. This chain joins TRBV5-1 and TRBJ1-2; 9 bases are a match to TRBD1. Trimming removed 1 base from V and 6 bases from J; junction bases left unmatched: 10. Looked up from germline, CDR1 is SGHRS and CDR2 is YFSETQ. The CDR3 runs 16 residues.

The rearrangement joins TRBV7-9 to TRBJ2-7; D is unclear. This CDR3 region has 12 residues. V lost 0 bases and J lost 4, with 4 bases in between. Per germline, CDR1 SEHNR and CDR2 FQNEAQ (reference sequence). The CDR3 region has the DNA TGTGCCAGCAGCTTAGCAGAATACGAGCAGTACTTC. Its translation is CASSLAEYEQYF.

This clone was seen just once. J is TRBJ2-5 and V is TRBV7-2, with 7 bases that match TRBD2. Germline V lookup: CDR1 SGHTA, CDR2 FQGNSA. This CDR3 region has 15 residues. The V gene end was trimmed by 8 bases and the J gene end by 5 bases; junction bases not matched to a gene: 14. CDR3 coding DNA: TGTGCCAGCTCCCTAAACGGACTAGTGCGGGAGACCCAGTACTTC. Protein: CASSLNGLVRETQYF.

CDR3 protein: CASSLEGWDRVPNTGELFF. Written as DNA, the CDR3 is TGTGCCAGCAGCTTAGAGGGTTGGGACAGGGTACCGAACACCGGGGAGCTGTTTTTT. The genes are TRBV7-9 and TRBJ2-2; 9 nucleotides align to TRBD1. The V and J ends lost 1 base and 0 bases, in that order; junction bases with no gene match: 9. CDR3 size: 19 residues. Germline loops: CDR1 SEHNR, CDR2 FQNEAQ (reference sequence). Filled out from reference TRBV7-9 and TRBJ2-2, the complete variable domain reads DTGVSQNPRHKITKRGQNVTFRCDPISEHNRLYWYRQTLGQGPEFLTYFQNEAQLEKSRLLSDRFSAERPKGSFSTLEIQRTEQGDSAMYLCASSLEGWDRVPNTGELFFGEGSRLTVL.

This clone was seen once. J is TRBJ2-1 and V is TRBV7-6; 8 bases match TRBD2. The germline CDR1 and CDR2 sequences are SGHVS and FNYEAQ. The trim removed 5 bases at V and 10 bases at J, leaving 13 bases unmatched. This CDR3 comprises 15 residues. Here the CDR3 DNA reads TGTGCCAGCAGCGACAGCGGGAGCAGGCCTAGCGAGCAGTTCTTC. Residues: CASSDSGSRPSEQFF.

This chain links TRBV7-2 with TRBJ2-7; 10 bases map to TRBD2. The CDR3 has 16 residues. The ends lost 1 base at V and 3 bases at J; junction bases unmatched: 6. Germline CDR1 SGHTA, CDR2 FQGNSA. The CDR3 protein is CASSLGLAGVDYEQYF. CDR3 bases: TGTGCCAGCAGCTTAGGTCTAGCGGGGGTCGACTACGAGCAGTACTTC.

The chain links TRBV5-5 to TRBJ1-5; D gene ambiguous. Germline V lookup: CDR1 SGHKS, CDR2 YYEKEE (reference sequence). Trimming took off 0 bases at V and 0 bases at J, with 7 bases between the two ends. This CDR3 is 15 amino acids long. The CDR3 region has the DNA TGTGCCAGCAGCTTGGTAACGGTTAGCAATCAGCCCCAGCATTTT. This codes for CASSLVTVSNQPQHF.

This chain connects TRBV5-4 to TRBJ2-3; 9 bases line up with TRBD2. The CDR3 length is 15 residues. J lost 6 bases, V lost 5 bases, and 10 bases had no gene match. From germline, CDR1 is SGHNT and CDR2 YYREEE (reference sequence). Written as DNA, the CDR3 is TGTGCCAGCAGTGGGGGGGCTAGCGGGAAGGATACGCAGTATTTT. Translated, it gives CASSGGASGKDTQYF.

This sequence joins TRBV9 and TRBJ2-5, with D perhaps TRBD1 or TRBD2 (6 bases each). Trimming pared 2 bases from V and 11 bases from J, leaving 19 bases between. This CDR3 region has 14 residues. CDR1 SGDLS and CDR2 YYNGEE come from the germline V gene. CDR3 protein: CASSVDYRVGEQYF. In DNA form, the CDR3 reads TGTGCCAGCAGCGTGGACTACAGGGTGGGGGAGCAGTACTTC.

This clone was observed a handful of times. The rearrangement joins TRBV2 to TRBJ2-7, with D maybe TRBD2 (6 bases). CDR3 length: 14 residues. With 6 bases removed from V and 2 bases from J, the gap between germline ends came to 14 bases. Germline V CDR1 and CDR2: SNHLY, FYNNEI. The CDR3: CASRGWRGPYEQYF. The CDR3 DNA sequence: TGTGCCAGCAGAGGGTGGAGGGGACCCTACGAGCAGTACTTC.

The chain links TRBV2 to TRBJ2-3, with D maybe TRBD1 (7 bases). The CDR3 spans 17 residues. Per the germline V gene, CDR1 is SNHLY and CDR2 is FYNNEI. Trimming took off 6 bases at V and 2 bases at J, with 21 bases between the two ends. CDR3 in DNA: TGTGCCAGCAGGGAGCCCTTCAGGGGGGCAATCACAGATACGCAGTATTTT. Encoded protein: CASREPFRGAITDTQYF.

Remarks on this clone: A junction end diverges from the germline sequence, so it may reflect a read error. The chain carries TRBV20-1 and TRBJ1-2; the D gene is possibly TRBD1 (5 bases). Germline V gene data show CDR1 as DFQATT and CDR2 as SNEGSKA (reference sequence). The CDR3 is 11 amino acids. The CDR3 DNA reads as TGCAGTGCTAGAGAGGGACCCTCTCTGATCTTC. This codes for CSAREGPSLIF.

CDR3 region: CASSPRQGAVGNTIYF. In DNA form, the CDR3 reads TGTGCCAGTAGCCCTCGGCAGGGGGCGGTTGGAAACACCATATATTTT. This sequence joins TRBV19 and TRBJ1-3; 8 positions agree with TRBD1. In germline, CDR1 is LNHDA, CDR2 SQIVND (reference sequence). V lost 6 bases and J lost 3; bases outside the gene matches: 10. The CDR3 extends over 16 amino acids. The whole variable domain, filled in from reference TRBV19 and TRBJ1-3, reads DGGITQSPKYLFRKEGQNVTLSCEQNLNHDAMYWYRQDPGQGLRLIYYSQIVNDFQKGDIAEGYSVSREKKESFPLTVTSAQKNPTAFYLCASSPRQGAVGNTIYFGEGSWLTVV.

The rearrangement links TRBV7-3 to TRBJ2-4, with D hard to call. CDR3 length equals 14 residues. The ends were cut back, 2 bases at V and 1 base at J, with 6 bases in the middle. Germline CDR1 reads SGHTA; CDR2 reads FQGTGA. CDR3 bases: TGTGCCAGCAGCTTAGTAGGGGCCAAAAACATTCAGTACTTC. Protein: CASSLVGAKNIQYF. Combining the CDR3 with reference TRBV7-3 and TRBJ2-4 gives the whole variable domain GAGVSQTPSNKVTEKGKYVELRCDPISGHTALYWYRQSLGQGPEFLIYFQGTGAADDSGLPNDRFFAVRPEGSVSTLKIQRTERGDSAVYLCASSLVGAKNIQYFGAGTRLSVL.

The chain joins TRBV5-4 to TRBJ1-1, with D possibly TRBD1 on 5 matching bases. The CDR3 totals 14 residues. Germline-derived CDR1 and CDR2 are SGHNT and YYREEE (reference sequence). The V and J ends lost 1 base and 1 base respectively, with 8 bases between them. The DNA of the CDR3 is TGTGCCAGCAGCTTGCAGGGCACGAACACTGAAGCTTTCTTT. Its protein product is CASSLQGTNTEAFF.

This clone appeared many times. CDR3 in DNA: TGTGCCAGCAGCTTAGATCGATGGGACAGGGGTGAGACCCAGTACTTC. It codes for CASSLDRWDRGETQYF. The J gene is TRBJ2-5, the V gene TRBV11-2; 10 nucleotides line up with TRBD1. V lost 0 bases to trimming and J lost 5 bases; unmatched junction nucleotides: 6. Germline V lookup: CDR1 SGHAT, CDR2 FQNNGV. The CDR3 is 16 amino acids.

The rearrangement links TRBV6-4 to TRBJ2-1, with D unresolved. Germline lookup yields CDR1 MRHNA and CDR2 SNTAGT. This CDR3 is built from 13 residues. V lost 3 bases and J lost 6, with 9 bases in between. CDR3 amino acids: CASSEGSSNEQFF. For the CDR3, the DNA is TGTGCCAGCAGTGAAGGATCGAGCAATGAGCAGTTCTTC.

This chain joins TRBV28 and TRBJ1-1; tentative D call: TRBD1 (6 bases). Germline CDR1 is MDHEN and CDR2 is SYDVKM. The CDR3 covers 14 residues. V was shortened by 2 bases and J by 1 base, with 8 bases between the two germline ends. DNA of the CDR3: TGTGCCAGCAGTTTAACGGGACAGAACACTGAAGCTTTCTTT. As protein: CASSLTGQNTEAFF.

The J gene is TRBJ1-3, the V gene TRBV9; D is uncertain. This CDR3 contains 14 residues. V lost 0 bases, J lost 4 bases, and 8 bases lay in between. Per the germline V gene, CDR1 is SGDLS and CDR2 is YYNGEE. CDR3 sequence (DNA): TGTGCCAGCAGCGTAGTCGACTCGGGAAACACCATATATTTT. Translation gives CASSVVDSGNTIYF.

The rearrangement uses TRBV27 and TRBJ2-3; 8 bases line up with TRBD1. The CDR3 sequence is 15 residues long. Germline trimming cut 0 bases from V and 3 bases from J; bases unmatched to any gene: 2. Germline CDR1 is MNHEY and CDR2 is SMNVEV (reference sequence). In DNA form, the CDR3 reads TGTGCCAGCAGTTTATCGTGGACAGGGACAGATACGCAGTATTTT. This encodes CASSLSWTGTDTQYF.